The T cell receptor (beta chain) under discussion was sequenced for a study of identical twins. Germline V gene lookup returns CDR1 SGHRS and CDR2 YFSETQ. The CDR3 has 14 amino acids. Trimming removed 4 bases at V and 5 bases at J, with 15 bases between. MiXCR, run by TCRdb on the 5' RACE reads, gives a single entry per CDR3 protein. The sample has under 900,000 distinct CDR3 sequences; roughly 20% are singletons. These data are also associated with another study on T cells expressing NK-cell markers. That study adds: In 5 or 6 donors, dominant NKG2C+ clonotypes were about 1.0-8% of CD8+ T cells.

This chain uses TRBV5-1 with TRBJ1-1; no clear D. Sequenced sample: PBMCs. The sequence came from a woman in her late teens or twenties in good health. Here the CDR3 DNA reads TGCGCCAGCAGCATTGTTCCAGGAGATACTGAAGCTTTCTTT. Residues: CASSIVPGDTEAFF.